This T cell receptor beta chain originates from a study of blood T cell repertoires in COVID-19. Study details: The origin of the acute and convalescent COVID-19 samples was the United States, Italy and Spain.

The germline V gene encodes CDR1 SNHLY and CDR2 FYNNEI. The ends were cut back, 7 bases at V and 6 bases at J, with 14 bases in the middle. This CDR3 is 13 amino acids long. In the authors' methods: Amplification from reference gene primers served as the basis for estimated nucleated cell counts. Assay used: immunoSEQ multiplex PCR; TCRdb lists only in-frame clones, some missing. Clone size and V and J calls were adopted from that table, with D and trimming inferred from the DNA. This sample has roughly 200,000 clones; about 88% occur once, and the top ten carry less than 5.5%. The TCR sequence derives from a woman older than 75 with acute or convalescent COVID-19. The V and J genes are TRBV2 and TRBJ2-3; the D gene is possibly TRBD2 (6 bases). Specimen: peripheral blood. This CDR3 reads CASTRETRDTQYF. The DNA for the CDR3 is TGTGCCAGCACCCGGGAGACCCGGGATACGCAGTATTTT.